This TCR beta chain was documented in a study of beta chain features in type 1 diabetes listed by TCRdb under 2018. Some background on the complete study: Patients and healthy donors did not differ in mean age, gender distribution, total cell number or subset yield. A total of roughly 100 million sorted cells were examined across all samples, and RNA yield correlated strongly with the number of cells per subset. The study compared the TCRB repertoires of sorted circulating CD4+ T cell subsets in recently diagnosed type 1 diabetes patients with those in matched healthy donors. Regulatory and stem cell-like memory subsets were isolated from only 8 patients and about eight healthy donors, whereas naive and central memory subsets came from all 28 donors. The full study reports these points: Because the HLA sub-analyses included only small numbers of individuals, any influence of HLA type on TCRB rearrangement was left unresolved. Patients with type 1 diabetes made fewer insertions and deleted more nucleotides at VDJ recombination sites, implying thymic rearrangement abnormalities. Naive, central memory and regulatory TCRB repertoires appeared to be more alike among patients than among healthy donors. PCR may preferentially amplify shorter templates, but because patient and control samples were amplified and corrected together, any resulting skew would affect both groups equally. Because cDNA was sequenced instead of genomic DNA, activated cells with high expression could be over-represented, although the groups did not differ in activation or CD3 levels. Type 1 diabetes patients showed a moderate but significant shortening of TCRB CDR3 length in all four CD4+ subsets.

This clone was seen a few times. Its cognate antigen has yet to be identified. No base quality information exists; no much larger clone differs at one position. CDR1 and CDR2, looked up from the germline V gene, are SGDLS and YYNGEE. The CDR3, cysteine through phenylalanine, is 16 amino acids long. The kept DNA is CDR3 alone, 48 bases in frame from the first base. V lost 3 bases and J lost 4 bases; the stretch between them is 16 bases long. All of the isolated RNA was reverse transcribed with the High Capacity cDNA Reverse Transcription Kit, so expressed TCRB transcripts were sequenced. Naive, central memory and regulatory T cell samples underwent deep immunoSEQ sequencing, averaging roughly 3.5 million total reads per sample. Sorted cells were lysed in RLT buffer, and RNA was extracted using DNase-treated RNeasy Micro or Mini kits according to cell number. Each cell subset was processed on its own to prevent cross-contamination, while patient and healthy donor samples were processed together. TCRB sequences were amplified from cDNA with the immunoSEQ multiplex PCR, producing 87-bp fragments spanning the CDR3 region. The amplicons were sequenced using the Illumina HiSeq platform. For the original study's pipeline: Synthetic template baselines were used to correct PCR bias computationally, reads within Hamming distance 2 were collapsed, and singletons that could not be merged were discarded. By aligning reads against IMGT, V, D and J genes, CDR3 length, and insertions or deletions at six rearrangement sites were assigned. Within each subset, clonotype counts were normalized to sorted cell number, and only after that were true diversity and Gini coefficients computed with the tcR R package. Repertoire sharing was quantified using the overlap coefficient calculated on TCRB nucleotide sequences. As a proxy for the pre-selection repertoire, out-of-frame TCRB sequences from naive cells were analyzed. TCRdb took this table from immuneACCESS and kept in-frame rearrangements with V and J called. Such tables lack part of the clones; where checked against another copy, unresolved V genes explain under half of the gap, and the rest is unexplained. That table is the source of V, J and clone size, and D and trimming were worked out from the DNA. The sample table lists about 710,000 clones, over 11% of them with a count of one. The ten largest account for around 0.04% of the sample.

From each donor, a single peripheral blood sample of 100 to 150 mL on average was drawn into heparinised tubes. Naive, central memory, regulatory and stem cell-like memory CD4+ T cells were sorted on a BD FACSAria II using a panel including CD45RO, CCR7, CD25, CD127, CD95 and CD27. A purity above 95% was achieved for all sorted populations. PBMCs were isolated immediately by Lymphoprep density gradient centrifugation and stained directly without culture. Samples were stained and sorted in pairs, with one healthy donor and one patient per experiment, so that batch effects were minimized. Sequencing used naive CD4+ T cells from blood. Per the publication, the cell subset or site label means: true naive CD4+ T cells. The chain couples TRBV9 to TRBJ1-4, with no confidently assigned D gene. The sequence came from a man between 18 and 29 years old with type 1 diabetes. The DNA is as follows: TGTGCCAGCAGCGCGTCTCTGGGAGGGAATAATGAAAAACTGTTTTTT. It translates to CASSASLGGNNEKLFF.